This is a list of T cell receptor beta chains from one sample in a study of blood T cell repertoires in COVID-19. Sequenced by immunoSEQ multiplex PCR; TCRdb stores in-frame clones only, minus some. Among about 120,000 clones listed, about 89% were seen once. The sequencing input was peripheral blood. The receptors stem from a man between 35 and 55 years old with acute or convalescent COVID-19. Each CDR3 is given with its conserved first and last residue. D genes are given only for firm matches. The size of a clone is reported for some rows only, either as once, few or many, or as a class for expanded clones.

cdr3_aa cdr3_nt clone_size j_call d_call v_call
CASSQDSYSNQPQHF TGTGCCAGCAGCCAGGACAGCTATAGCAATCAGCCCCAGCATTTT - TRBJ1-5 - TRBV5-5
CASHRDYTLSTGELFF TGTGCCAGTCACCGGGACTACACTCTCAGTACCGGGGAGCTGTTTTTT - TRBJ2-2 TRBD2 TRBV5-4
CASSGQGLGNSPLHF TGTGCCAGCAGCGGACAGGGTTTGGGTAATTCACCCCTCCACTTT - TRBJ1-6 TRBD1 TRBV9
CASSLDGTGINSPLHF TGCGCCAGCAGCTTGGACGGGACAGGGATTAATTCACCCCTCCACTTT - TRBJ1-6 TRBD1 TRBV5-1
CASSLVSPPGAFF TGTGCCAGCAGCTTAGTGAGCCCCCCAGGAGCTTTCTTT once TRBJ1-1 - TRBV11-2
CASSEDWTSGRHEQFF TGTGCCAGCAGTGAGGACTGGACTAGCGGGAGGCATGAGCAGTTCTTC once TRBJ2-1 TRBD2 TRBV2
CASTRGGGNSPLHF TGTGCCAGTACCCGAGGGGGGGGTAATTCACCCCTCCACTTT - TRBJ1-6 - TRBV19
CASSPGGF TGTGCCAGCAGCCCAGGGGGTTTT - TRBJ1-3 TRBD1 TRBV7-2
CASRATEGLNEQFF TGTGCCAGCAGAGCTACCGAGGGATTGAATGAGCAGTTCTTC once TRBJ2-1 - TRBV11-2
CAWSVGLAGNNEQFF TGTGCCTGGAGTGTAGGGCTAGCGGGGAACAATGAGCAGTTCTTC - TRBJ2-1 TRBD2 TRBV30
CASRWGEGPYEQYF TGCGCCAGCAGGTGGGGGGAAGGGCCCTACGAGCAGTACTTC - TRBJ2-7 - TRBV5-1
CASRRTRQGEPYGYTF TGTGCCAGCAGGCGGACAAGACAGGGGGAACCCTATGGCTACACCTTC few TRBJ1-2 TRBD1 TRBV2
CASSPSGVAGTDTQYF TGTGCCAGCAGCCCAAGCGGTGTAGCGGGCACAGATACGCAGTATTTT - TRBJ2-3 - TRBV7-9
CASSESFRESLQETQYF TGCGCCAGCAGTGAGTCCTTCCGGGAGAGTCTCCAAGAGACCCAGTACTTC - TRBJ2-5 - TRBV10-1
CASSPGSGGTEAFF TGTGCCAGTAGTCCAGGGTCGGGGGGGACTGAAGCTTTCTTT - TRBJ1-1 - TRBV19
CASSHQGQWNTEAFF TGTGCCAGCAGCCACCAGGGACAGTGGAACACTGAAGCTTTCTTT - TRBJ1-1 TRBD1 TRBV3-1/TRBV3-2
CASSQDSTREGRGTGELFF TGCGCCAGCAGCCAAGATTCTACGCGGGAGGGCCGAGGCACCGGGGAGCTGTTTTTT - TRBJ2-2 TRBD2 TRBV4-1
CASGPTGVNTEAFF TGTGCCAGCGGACCGACAGGGGTGAACACTGAAGCTTTCTTT - TRBJ1-1 TRBD1 TRBV2
CASSLWGESPEAFF TGTGCCAGCAGCTTGTGGGGAGAGAGTCCTGAAGCTTTCTTT - TRBJ1-1 - TRBV5-5
CASSPKEQGARGTEAFF TGTGCCAGCTCACCAAAGGAACAGGGGGCTCGGGGGACTGAAGCTTTCTTT - TRBJ1-1 TRBD1 TRBV18
CATQISGINTGELFF TGTGCCACTCAAATTAGCGGAATAAACACCGGGGAGCTGTTTTTT once TRBJ2-2 - TRBV6-5
CASGNPGQTNSPLHF TGTGCTAGTGGAAATCCGGGACAGACTAATTCACCCCTCCACTTT - TRBJ1-6 TRBD1 TRBV12-5
CAWSGSGDQPQHF TGTGCCTGGAGTGGGTCGGGGGATCAGCCCCAGCATTTT - TRBJ1-5 - TRBV30
CAWSAHTGNTIYF TGTGCCTGGAGTGCTCACACTGGAAACACCATATATTTT - TRBJ1-3 - TRBV30
CASSLQGWNEQFF TGTGCCAGCAGCTTACAGGGTTGGAATGAGCAGTTCTTC - TRBJ2-1 - TRBV9
CASRYRTVDQPQHF TGTGCCAGCAGATATAGAACCGTGGATCAGCCCCAGCATTTT - TRBJ1-5 - TRBV2
CASSAGQSNEKLFF TGTGCCAGCTCGGCGGGACAGTCTAATGAAAAACTGTTTTTT once TRBJ1-4 TRBD1 TRBV18
CASSQEQGGSEQFF TGTGCCAGCAGCCAAGAACAGGGGGGTAGTGAGCAGTTCTTC - TRBJ2-1 TRBD1 TRBV3-1/TRBV3-2
CASSGGPGSPLHF TGTGCCAGCAGTGGAGGGCCAGGATCACCCCTCCACTTT - TRBJ1-6 - TRBV2
CASSTTSTGELFF TGTGCCAGCAGCACTACTAGTACCGGGGAGCTGTTTTTT - TRBJ2-2 - TRBV7-9
CASSQGGRSYEQYF TGCGCCAGCAGCCAAGGCGGTCGGTCCTACGAGCAGTACTTC - TRBJ2-7 - TRBV4-3
CASSLEDRGRYTF TGTGCCAGCAGCTTAGAGGACAGGGGGCGTTACACCTTC - TRBJ1-2 TRBD1 TRBV7-8
CASSTTGAGETQYF TGTGCCAGTAGTACTACAGGGGCGGGAGAGACCCAGTACTTC - TRBJ2-5 TRBD1 TRBV19
CASSEDRAVPEAFF TGTGCCAGCAGCGAGGACAGGGCCGTCCCTGAAGCTTTCTTT - TRBJ1-1 TRBD1 TRBV5-6
CASSLDRTYEQYF TGTGCCAGCAGCCTAGACAGGACCTACGAGCAGTACTTC - TRBJ2-7 - TRBV7-2
CASKAGGRNTGELFF TGTGCCAGCAAAGCCGGGGGAAGGAACACCGGGGAGCTGTTTTTT - TRBJ2-2 - TRBV6-5
CASGLPTLGGAYNEQFF TGTGCTAGTGGTTTGCCAACCCTTGGCGGAGCTTACAATGAGCAGTTCTTC - TRBJ2-1 - TRBV12-5
CASSTGLARTQYF TGTGCCAGCAGTACAGGACTAGCCCGGACCCAGTACTTC - TRBJ2-5 TRBD2 TRBV27
CASRSPGFTDTQYF TGTGCCAGCAGATCCCCGGGGTTCACAGATACGCAGTATTTT - TRBJ2-3 - TRBV27
CASSQGTGGANYGYTF TGCGCCAGCAGCCAAGGAACAGGGGGCGCTAACTATGGCTACACCTTC - TRBJ1-2 TRBD1 TRBV4-3
CASSSSKGAVAEAFF TGTGCCAGCAGCTCGTCGAAGGGGGCTGTCGCTGAAGCTTTCTTT - TRBJ1-1 TRBD1 TRBV11-2
CASSHPGQFEKLFF TGTGCCAGCAGCCACCCGGGACAGTTTGAAAAACTGTTTTTT - TRBJ1-4 TRBD1 TRBV4-2
CASSLAGQGLTEAFF TGCGCCAGCAGCTTGGCCGGTCAGGGACTAACTGAAGCTTTCTTT - TRBJ1-1 - TRBV5-1
CASGWTGAIEQYF TGTGCCAGCGGATGGACAGGGGCGATCGAGCAGTACTTC - TRBJ2-7 TRBD1 TRBV6-6
CASSPGQSLNGYTF TGTGCCAGCAGCCCCGGACAGTCCTTAAATGGCTACACCTTC - TRBJ1-2 - TRBV5-4
CASRVGQAYTF TGTGCCAGCAGAGTGGGACAGGCCTACACCTTC - TRBJ1-2 TRBD1 TRBV12-3/TRBV12-4
CASRLIQGAGETQYF TGTGCCAGCAGACTTATACAGGGGGCCGGGGAGACCCAGTACTTC - TRBJ2-5 TRBD1 TRBV6-1
CASSLGIIANEKLFF TGTGCCAGCAGCTTGGGGATTATAGCCAATGAAAAGCTGTTTTTT - TRBJ1-4 - TRBV5-6
CAWSEGGQSNQPQHF TGTGCCTGGAGTGAAGGGGGCCAGAGCAATCAGCCCCAGCATTTT - TRBJ1-5 TRBD1 TRBV30
CASSRQLMGSYEQYF TGTGCCAGCAGCCGACAGTTAATGGGCTCCTACGAGCAGTACTTC - TRBJ2-7 - TRBV7-9
CASSSTGTKETQYF TGTGCCAGCAGCTCGACCGGGACAAAAGAGACCCAGTACTTC - TRBJ2-5 - TRBV7-3
CASRTGNQPQHF TGTGCCAGTAGGACAGGGAATCAGCCCCAGCATTTT - TRBJ1-5 TRBD1 TRBV19
CASTPGQTNTGELFF TGTGCCAGCACACCGGGACAGACGAACACCGGGGAGCTGTTTTTT - TRBJ2-2 TRBD1 TRBV5-4
CAWSVYGDTQYF TGTGCCTGGAGTGTATACGGAGATACGCAGTATTTT once TRBJ2-3 - TRBV30
CASSQDPRQGARYGYTF TGCGCCAGCAGCCAAGATCCTCGGCAGGGGGCGCGCTATGGCTACACCTTC - TRBJ1-2 TRBD1 TRBV4-3
CASSLSGDRGHSPLHF TGTGCCAGCAGTTTATCAGGGGACAGGGGTCATTCACCCCTCCACTTT - TRBJ1-6 TRBD1 TRBV27
CAWNAGDYADTQYF TGTGCCTGGAATGCTGGGGACTACGCAGATACGCAGTATTTT - TRBJ2-3 TRBD2 TRBV30
CASSVDRVNYGYTF TGTGCCAGCAGCGTAGACAGGGTTAACTATGGCTACACCTTC - TRBJ1-2 TRBD1 TRBV13
CASRDNRGSTDTQYF TGTGCCAGCAGAGATAACAGGGGTAGCACAGATACGCAGTATTTT - TRBJ2-3 TRBD1 TRBV5-5